Shown below are 22 T cell receptor beta chains from a single sample sequenced in a study of blood T cells in healthy people across ages. Primers used in a second PCR of about 7 to 12 cycles were a sample-barcoded 5' primer and a J-beta primer mix. From the 5' RACE reads, TCRdb called clonotypes with MiXCR, one entry per CDR3 protein. The repertoire holds 730,000 or so distinct CDR3 sequences, with roughly 45% as singletons. Sequenced material: blood. These receptors were taken from a woman in her fifties or sixties in good health.

CDR3 coding DNA: TGCAGTGCTGGGGGACTAGCGGACGGCGAGCAGTACTTC. The encoded protein is CSAGGLADGEQYF. This chain links TRBV20-1 with TRBJ2-5; 11 bases are shared with TRBD2. The J call could be wrong; TRBJ2-7 is a better fit for the DNA end. The CDR3 extends over 13 amino acids. In germline, CDR1 is DFQATT, CDR2 SNEGSKA (reference sequence).

The chain links TRBV29-1 to TRBJ1-1, with 10 positions matching TRBD1. J was trimmed by 6 bases and V by 3 bases; bases with no gene match: 7. The CDR3 runs to 14 residues. Looked up from germline, CDR1 is SQVTM and CDR2 is ANQGSEA. Here the CDR3 DNA reads TGCAGCGTTGAGGGGGACAGGGGAGGACCTGAAGCTTTCTTT. Translated: CSVEGDRGGPEAFF.

This clonotype occurred once. A single base separates this from a much larger clone, so it may be a read error. The genes are TRBV12-3 or TRBV12-4 and TRBJ2-5; 7 bases are shared with TRBD2. This CDR3 contains 13 residues. Here the CDR3 reads CASRPSGQGTQYF. The DNA of the CDR3 is TGTGCCAGCAGGCCTAGCGGCCAAGGGACCCAGTACTTC.

The chain recombines TRBV6-5 with TRBJ2-1; D ambiguous. V was pared by 0 bases and J by 1 base, with 4 bases between. The CDR3 is made up of 14 amino acids. Germline V CDR1 and CDR2: MNHEY, SVGAGI. CDR3 bases: TGTGCCAGCAGTTACTCCCAGTCCTACAATGAGCAGTTCTTC. It translates to CASSYSQSYNEQFF.

The chain recombines TRBV6-5 with TRBJ2-3, with D perhaps matching TRBD1 (5 bases). CDR3 length: 14 amino acids. CDR1 and CDR2 from the germline V gene are MNHEY and SVGAGI. Trimming stripped 5 bases from V and 1 base from J, with 10 bases between. The CDR3 reads CASSKDRGTDTQYF. In DNA, the CDR3 is TGTGCCAGCAGTAAAGACAGAGGCACAGATACGCAGTATTTT.

The V call is TRBV6-5, the J call TRBJ2-4, with D hard to call. Germline lookup yields CDR1 MNHEY and CDR2 SVGAGI. CDR3 size: 14 residues. Trimming pared 7 bases from V and 5 bases from J, leaving 15 bases between. The CDR3 here is CASTRNLGENIQYF. The CDR3 DNA follows: TGTGCCAGCACCCGAAACCTGGGTGAAAACATTCAGTACTTC.

A remark on this clonotype: The junction departs from the called germline gene at one end, perhaps through a read error. V gene TRBV5-1 combines with J gene TRBJ1-6, with 10 nucleotides matching TRBD1. Germline CDR1 is SGHRS and CDR2 is YFSETQ. This CDR3 contains 14 residues. In DNA, the CDR3 is TGCGCCAGCAGCGACGGGACAGGGGTTTCACCCCCCCACTTT. It codes for CASSDGTGVSPPHF.

The gene calls are TRBV6-5 and TRBJ2-1; perhaps TRBD2 as D (5 bases). Trimming pared 2 bases from V and 15 bases from J, leaving 20 bases between. This CDR3 comprises 14 residues. Germline V gene sequence: CDR1 MNHEY, CDR2 SVGAGI. The CDR3 is CASSYERTRSVPFF. The DNA of the CDR3 is TGTGCCAGCAGTTACGAACGTACTAGATCAGTCCCGTTCTTC.

The rearrangement joins TRBV7-2 to TRBJ2-5, with D perhaps matching TRBD1 (7 bases). Trimming stripped 5 bases from V and 4 bases from J, with 11 bases between. The CDR3 loop spans 13 amino acids. CDR1 SGHTA and CDR2 FQGNSA come from the germline V gene. CDR3 sequence (DNA): TGTGCCAGCAGCGCCAGGGGGGCAGAGACCCAGTACTTC. Protein: CASSARGAETQYF.

The rearrangement uses TRBV6-6 and TRBJ2-1, with 8 bases matching TRBD2. The junction had 6 bases not matched to a gene; V was cut back by 6 bases and J by 11 bases. This CDR3 is built from 12 residues. In germline, CDR1 is MNHNY, CDR2 SVGAGI (reference sequence). The CDR3 reads CASSSGTSKQFF. The CDR3, as DNA: TGTGCCAGCAGCTCAGGGACTAGTAAGCAGTTCTTC.

Ten or more counts support this clonotype. The V and J genes are TRBV10-3 and TRBJ1-2, with TRBD1 matching over 7 bases. Germline V gene sequence: CDR1 ENHRY, CDR2 SYGVKD. The CDR3 runs 14 residues. Losses at the gene ends were 0 bases for V and 3 bases for J; bases not matched to a gene: 1. CDR3: CAISESGTDYGYTF. The CDR3, as DNA: TGTGCCATCAGTGAGTCCGGGACAGACTATGGCTACACCTTC.

The chain has TRBV20-1 and TRBJ1-4, with D unresolved. Trimming removed 5 bases from V and 8 bases from J, with 15 bases in between. CDR1 DFQATT and CDR2 SNEGSKA come from the germline V gene (reference sequence). The CDR3 totals 13 residues. The CDR3 DNA follows: TGCAGTGCTTTAGAGATGAGAGGGGAAAAACTGTTTTTT. It specifies CSALEMRGEKLFF.

CDR3 sequence (DNA): TGTGCCAGCAGCTCGGACAGGTCGAGCGAGACCCAGTACTTC. Protein product: CASSSDRSSETQYF. The chain has TRBV7-2 and TRBJ2-5; 7 bases line up with TRBD1. J gave up 5 bases and V 4 bases, and 7 bases lay outside the gene matches. Germline CDR1 SGHTA, CDR2 FQGNSA. This CDR3 contains 14 residues.

The chain is built from TRBV11-2 and TRBJ2-7, with 8 bases lining up with TRBD1. The CDR3 loop spans 15 amino acids. Looked up from germline, CDR1 is SGHAT and CDR2 is FQNNGV. The ends lost 4 bases at V and 2 bases at J; junction bases unmatched: 7. CDR3 amino acids: CASSSMTGAAYEQYF. CDR3 nucleotides: TGTGCCAGCAGCTCGATGACAGGGGCCGCCTACGAGCAGTACTTC.

The rearrangement uses TRBV5-1 and TRBJ2-2; a weak D match, TRBD1 (5 bases). Germline V gene sequence: CDR1 SGHRS, CDR2 YFSETQ. There are 16 residues in the CDR3. Trimming stripped 2 bases from V and 1 base from J, with 12 bases between. This chain's CDR3 is CASSLAGPVNTGELFF. The DNA of the CDR3 is TGCGCCAGCAGCTTAGCAGGGCCAGTGAACACCGGGGAGCTGTTTTTT.

This clonotype was recorded a few times. The chain uses TRBV24-1 and TRBJ2-4; unclear D gene. Germline loops: CDR1 KGHDR, CDR2 SFDVKD. V lost 0 bases to trimming and J lost 5 bases, with 4 bases between them. The length of the CDR3 is 13 residues. The CDR3 spells CATSDLQENIQYF. In DNA form, the CDR3 reads TGTGCCACCAGTGATTTGCAGGAAAACATTCAGTACTTC.

This chain joins TRBV9 and TRBJ2-4, with 13 positions matching TRBD2. CDR1 and CDR2 from the germline V gene are SGDLS and YYNGEE. The J segment lost 8 bases and the V segment lost 3 bases, leaving 20 bases of the junction unmatched. The CDR3 is made up of 20 amino acids. CDR3 sequence reads: CASSAPTLTSGRDWEDIQYF. In DNA form, the CDR3 reads TGTGCCAGCAGCGCCCCGACCCTTACTAGCGGGAGGGATTGGGAAGACATTCAGTACTTC.

The V gene is TRBV6-4, the J gene TRBJ2-7; D is perhaps TRBD1 or TRBD2 (6 bases each). From germline, CDR1 is MRHNA and CDR2 SNTAGT. CDR3 length: 13 amino acids. V lost 4 bases, J lost 6 bases, and 13 bases lay in between. The chain's CDR3 is CASSGGAVREQYF. The CDR3 DNA is TGTGCCAGCAGTGGGGGGGCAGTCCGCGAGCAGTACTTC.

The genes are TRBV6-2 or TRBV6-3 and TRBJ1-6; D is possibly TRBD1 (6 bases). Germline V CDR1 and CDR2: MNHEY, SVGEGT. The V end lost 6 bases, the J end lost 8 bases, and 14 bases lay between the germline ends. The CDR3 sequence is 14 residues long. The CDR3 sequence: CASREQGEHSPLHF. The CDR3 DNA reads as TGTGCCAGCAGGGAACAGGGCGAGCATTCACCCCTCCACTTT.

A note on this clonotype: At one end the junction does not follow the germline gene, possibly because of a read error. The chain links TRBV7-6 to TRBJ2-5; D not certain. Per the germline V gene, CDR1 is SGHVS and CDR2 is FNYEAQ. The CDR3 contains 12 residues. CDR3 nucleotides: TGTGTCAGCAGCTCCGTGGTGAATGAGCAGTACTTC. Encoded protein: CVSSSVVNEQYF.

The chain is built from TRBV7-8 and TRBJ2-1; no definite D call. Trimming took off 5 bases at V and 4 bases at J, with 12 bases between the two ends. Germline-derived CDR1 and CDR2 are SGHVS and FQNEAQ. This CDR3 spans 14 amino acids. The CDR3 DNA reads as TGTGCCAGCAGCACTGATGGACCGTACAATGAGCAGTTCTTC. It yields the protein CASSTDGPYNEQFF.

The genes are TRBV27 and TRBJ2-7; a weak D match, TRBD1 (6 bases). Trimming removed 9 bases from V and 6 bases from J, with 12 bases in between. CDR1 and CDR2 from the germline V gene are MNHEY and SMNVEV (reference sequence). This CDR3 is 11 amino acids long. CDR3 nucleotide sequence: TGTGCCAGTAGTGGGGGCCTCGAGCAGTACTTC. Its protein is CASSGGLEQYF.